Listed below are T cell receptor beta chains from one sample, sequenced in a study of blood T cell repertoires in COVID-19. Clones were read by immunoSEQ multiplex PCR, and TCRdb kept only the in-frame ones, dropping some. This table holds approximately 82,000 clones, 80% to 90% found once. The sample comprised peripheral blood. These receptors originate from a woman aged 60-70 years with acute or convalescent COVID-19. The CDR3 runs from the conserved cysteine through the conserved F or W. The D gene is left open where the match is weak. Part of the rows lack a size; the others show once, few, many or a class for expanded clones.

d_call: TRBD2
clone_size: -
j_call: TRBJ2-4
v_call: TRBV11-3
cdr3_aa: CASSLVGTSGKNIQYF
cdr3_nt: TGTGCCAGCAGCTTAGTAGGCACTAGCGGAAAAAACATTCAGTACTTC

d_call: -
clone_size: -
j_call: TRBJ1-1
v_call: TRBV3-1/TRBV3-2
cdr3_aa: CASSHSDARLRNTEAFF
cdr3_nt: TGTGCCAGCAGCCACTCCGATGCGAGACTTAGGAACACTGAAGCTTTCTTT

d_call: TRBD1
clone_size: few
j_call: TRBJ2-5
v_call: TRBV5-1
cdr3_aa: CASSLQGAQETQYF
cdr3_nt: TGCGCCAGCAGCCTACAGGGGGCCCAAGAGACCCAGTACTTC

d_call: -
clone_size: -
j_call: TRBJ2-7
v_call: TRBV29-1
cdr3_aa: CSVGAGALYEQYF
cdr3_nt: TGCAGCGTTGGGGCAGGGGCGTTATACGAGCAGTACTTC

d_call: -
clone_size: once
j_call: TRBJ2-1
v_call: TRBV6-5
cdr3_aa: CASSRGAGSNEQFF
cdr3_nt: TGTGCCAGCAGTCGGGGGGCCGGGAGCAATGAGCAGTTCTTC

d_call: -
clone_size: once
j_call: TRBJ2-7
v_call: TRBV3-1/TRBV3-2
cdr3_aa: CASSHVRGITTYEQYF
cdr3_nt: TGTGCCAGCAGCCACGTGCGAGGGATTACGACCTACGAGCAGTACTTC

d_call: TRBD1
clone_size: -
j_call: TRBJ1-4
v_call: TRBV4-1
cdr3_aa: CASSQDPQTGAFEKLFF
cdr3_nt: TGCGCCAGCAGCCAAGACCCCCAAACAGGGGCCTTTGAAAAACTGTTTTTT

d_call: -
clone_size: few
j_call: TRBJ1-2
v_call: TRBV6-1
cdr3_aa: CASSDPDTLNGYTF
cdr3_nt: TGTGCCAGCAGTGATCCGGACACCCTCAATGGCTACACCTTC

d_call: -
clone_size: -
j_call: TRBJ2-1
v_call: TRBV21-1
cdr3_aa: CASSTRLAQFSYNEQFF
cdr3_nt: TGTGCCAGCAGCACCAGACTAGCGCAGTTCTCCTACAATGAGCAGTTCTTC

d_call: -
clone_size: -
j_call: TRBJ1-2
v_call: TRBV11-2
cdr3_aa: CASSPGGGNYGYTF
cdr3_nt: TGTGCCAGCAGCCCCGGCGGGGGGAACTATGGCTACACCTTC

d_call: -
clone_size: -
j_call: TRBJ1-2
v_call: TRBV5-4
cdr3_aa: CASSLVGGDYGYTF
cdr3_nt: TGTGCCAGCAGCTTGGTCGGCGGAGACTATGGCTACACCTTC

d_call: -
clone_size: -
j_call: TRBJ2-1
v_call: TRBV3-1/TRBV3-2
cdr3_aa: CASSQDRLSYNEQFF
cdr3_nt: TGTGCCAGCAGCCAAGATCGACTTTCCTACAATGAGCAGTTCTTC

d_call: -
clone_size: few
j_call: TRBJ1-1
v_call: TRBV7-2
cdr3_aa: CASSLGAGSSRRAFF
cdr3_nt: TGTGCCAGCAGCTTAGGGGCAGGCTCGTCTCGTAGAGCTTTCTTT

d_call: TRBD1
clone_size: -
j_call: TRBJ1-2
v_call: TRBV6-5
cdr3_aa: CASRSTGAPNYGYTF
cdr3_nt: TGTGCCAGCAGATCGACAGGGGCGCCTAACTATGGCTACACCTTC

d_call: -
clone_size: -
j_call: TRBJ2-7
v_call: TRBV11-2
cdr3_aa: CASSLKVLRGWGGSGEQYF
cdr3_nt: TGTGCCAGCAGCTTAAAGGTTCTCAGGGGATGGGGCGGTTCAGGCGAGCAGTACTTC

d_call: TRBD2
clone_size: -
j_call: TRBJ2-7
v_call: TRBV6-2/TRBV6-3
cdr3_aa: CASSYPGTSGYEQYF
cdr3_nt: TGTGCCAGCAGTTACCCCGGGACTAGCGGCTACGAGCAGTACTTC

d_call: TRBD1
clone_size: -
j_call: TRBJ1-4
v_call: TRBV6-1
cdr3_aa: CASSESAGGERGYEKLFF
cdr3_nt: TGTGCCAGCAGTGAATCGGCAGGGGGAGAAAGAGGGTATGAAAAACTGTTTTTT

d_call: TRBD2
clone_size: -
j_call: TRBJ2-1
v_call: TRBV3-1/TRBV3-2
cdr3_aa: CASSPSPGGGLGQFF
cdr3_nt: TGTGCCAGCAGCCCAAGTCCGGGAGGAGGACTGGGGCAGTTCTTC

d_call: -
clone_size: -
j_call: TRBJ2-1
v_call: TRBV5-1
cdr3_aa: CASSPGIAENEQFF
cdr3_nt: TGCGCCAGCAGCCCAGGTATAGCGGAGAATGAGCAGTTCTTC

d_call: TRBD1
clone_size: -
j_call: TRBJ1-1
v_call: TRBV24-1
cdr3_aa: CATSGAGQGAGAFF
cdr3_nt: TGTGCCACCAGTGGGGCGGGACAGGGGGCAGGAGCTTTCTTT

d_call: -
clone_size: -
j_call: TRBJ1-2
v_call: TRBV4-1
cdr3_aa: CASSQRGGYGYTF
cdr3_nt: TGCGCCAGCAGCCAGCGGGGCGGCTATGGCTACACCTTC

d_call: -
clone_size: once
j_call: TRBJ2-2
v_call: TRBV4-1
cdr3_aa: CASSQDQGGWKGELFF
cdr3_nt: TGCGCCAGCAGCCAAGATCAAGGAGGGTGGAAGGGGGAGCTGTTTTTT

d_call: -
clone_size: -
j_call: TRBJ1-6
v_call: TRBV11-3
cdr3_aa: CASSFTPSGDSPLHF
cdr3_nt: TGTGCCAGCAGCTTCACTCCGAGCGGGGATTCACCCCTCCACTTT

d_call: -
clone_size: -
j_call: TRBJ1-2
v_call: TRBV5-4
cdr3_aa: CASSFVRGSGYTF
cdr3_nt: TGTGCCAGCAGCTTCGTAAGGGGGTCTGGCTACACCTTC